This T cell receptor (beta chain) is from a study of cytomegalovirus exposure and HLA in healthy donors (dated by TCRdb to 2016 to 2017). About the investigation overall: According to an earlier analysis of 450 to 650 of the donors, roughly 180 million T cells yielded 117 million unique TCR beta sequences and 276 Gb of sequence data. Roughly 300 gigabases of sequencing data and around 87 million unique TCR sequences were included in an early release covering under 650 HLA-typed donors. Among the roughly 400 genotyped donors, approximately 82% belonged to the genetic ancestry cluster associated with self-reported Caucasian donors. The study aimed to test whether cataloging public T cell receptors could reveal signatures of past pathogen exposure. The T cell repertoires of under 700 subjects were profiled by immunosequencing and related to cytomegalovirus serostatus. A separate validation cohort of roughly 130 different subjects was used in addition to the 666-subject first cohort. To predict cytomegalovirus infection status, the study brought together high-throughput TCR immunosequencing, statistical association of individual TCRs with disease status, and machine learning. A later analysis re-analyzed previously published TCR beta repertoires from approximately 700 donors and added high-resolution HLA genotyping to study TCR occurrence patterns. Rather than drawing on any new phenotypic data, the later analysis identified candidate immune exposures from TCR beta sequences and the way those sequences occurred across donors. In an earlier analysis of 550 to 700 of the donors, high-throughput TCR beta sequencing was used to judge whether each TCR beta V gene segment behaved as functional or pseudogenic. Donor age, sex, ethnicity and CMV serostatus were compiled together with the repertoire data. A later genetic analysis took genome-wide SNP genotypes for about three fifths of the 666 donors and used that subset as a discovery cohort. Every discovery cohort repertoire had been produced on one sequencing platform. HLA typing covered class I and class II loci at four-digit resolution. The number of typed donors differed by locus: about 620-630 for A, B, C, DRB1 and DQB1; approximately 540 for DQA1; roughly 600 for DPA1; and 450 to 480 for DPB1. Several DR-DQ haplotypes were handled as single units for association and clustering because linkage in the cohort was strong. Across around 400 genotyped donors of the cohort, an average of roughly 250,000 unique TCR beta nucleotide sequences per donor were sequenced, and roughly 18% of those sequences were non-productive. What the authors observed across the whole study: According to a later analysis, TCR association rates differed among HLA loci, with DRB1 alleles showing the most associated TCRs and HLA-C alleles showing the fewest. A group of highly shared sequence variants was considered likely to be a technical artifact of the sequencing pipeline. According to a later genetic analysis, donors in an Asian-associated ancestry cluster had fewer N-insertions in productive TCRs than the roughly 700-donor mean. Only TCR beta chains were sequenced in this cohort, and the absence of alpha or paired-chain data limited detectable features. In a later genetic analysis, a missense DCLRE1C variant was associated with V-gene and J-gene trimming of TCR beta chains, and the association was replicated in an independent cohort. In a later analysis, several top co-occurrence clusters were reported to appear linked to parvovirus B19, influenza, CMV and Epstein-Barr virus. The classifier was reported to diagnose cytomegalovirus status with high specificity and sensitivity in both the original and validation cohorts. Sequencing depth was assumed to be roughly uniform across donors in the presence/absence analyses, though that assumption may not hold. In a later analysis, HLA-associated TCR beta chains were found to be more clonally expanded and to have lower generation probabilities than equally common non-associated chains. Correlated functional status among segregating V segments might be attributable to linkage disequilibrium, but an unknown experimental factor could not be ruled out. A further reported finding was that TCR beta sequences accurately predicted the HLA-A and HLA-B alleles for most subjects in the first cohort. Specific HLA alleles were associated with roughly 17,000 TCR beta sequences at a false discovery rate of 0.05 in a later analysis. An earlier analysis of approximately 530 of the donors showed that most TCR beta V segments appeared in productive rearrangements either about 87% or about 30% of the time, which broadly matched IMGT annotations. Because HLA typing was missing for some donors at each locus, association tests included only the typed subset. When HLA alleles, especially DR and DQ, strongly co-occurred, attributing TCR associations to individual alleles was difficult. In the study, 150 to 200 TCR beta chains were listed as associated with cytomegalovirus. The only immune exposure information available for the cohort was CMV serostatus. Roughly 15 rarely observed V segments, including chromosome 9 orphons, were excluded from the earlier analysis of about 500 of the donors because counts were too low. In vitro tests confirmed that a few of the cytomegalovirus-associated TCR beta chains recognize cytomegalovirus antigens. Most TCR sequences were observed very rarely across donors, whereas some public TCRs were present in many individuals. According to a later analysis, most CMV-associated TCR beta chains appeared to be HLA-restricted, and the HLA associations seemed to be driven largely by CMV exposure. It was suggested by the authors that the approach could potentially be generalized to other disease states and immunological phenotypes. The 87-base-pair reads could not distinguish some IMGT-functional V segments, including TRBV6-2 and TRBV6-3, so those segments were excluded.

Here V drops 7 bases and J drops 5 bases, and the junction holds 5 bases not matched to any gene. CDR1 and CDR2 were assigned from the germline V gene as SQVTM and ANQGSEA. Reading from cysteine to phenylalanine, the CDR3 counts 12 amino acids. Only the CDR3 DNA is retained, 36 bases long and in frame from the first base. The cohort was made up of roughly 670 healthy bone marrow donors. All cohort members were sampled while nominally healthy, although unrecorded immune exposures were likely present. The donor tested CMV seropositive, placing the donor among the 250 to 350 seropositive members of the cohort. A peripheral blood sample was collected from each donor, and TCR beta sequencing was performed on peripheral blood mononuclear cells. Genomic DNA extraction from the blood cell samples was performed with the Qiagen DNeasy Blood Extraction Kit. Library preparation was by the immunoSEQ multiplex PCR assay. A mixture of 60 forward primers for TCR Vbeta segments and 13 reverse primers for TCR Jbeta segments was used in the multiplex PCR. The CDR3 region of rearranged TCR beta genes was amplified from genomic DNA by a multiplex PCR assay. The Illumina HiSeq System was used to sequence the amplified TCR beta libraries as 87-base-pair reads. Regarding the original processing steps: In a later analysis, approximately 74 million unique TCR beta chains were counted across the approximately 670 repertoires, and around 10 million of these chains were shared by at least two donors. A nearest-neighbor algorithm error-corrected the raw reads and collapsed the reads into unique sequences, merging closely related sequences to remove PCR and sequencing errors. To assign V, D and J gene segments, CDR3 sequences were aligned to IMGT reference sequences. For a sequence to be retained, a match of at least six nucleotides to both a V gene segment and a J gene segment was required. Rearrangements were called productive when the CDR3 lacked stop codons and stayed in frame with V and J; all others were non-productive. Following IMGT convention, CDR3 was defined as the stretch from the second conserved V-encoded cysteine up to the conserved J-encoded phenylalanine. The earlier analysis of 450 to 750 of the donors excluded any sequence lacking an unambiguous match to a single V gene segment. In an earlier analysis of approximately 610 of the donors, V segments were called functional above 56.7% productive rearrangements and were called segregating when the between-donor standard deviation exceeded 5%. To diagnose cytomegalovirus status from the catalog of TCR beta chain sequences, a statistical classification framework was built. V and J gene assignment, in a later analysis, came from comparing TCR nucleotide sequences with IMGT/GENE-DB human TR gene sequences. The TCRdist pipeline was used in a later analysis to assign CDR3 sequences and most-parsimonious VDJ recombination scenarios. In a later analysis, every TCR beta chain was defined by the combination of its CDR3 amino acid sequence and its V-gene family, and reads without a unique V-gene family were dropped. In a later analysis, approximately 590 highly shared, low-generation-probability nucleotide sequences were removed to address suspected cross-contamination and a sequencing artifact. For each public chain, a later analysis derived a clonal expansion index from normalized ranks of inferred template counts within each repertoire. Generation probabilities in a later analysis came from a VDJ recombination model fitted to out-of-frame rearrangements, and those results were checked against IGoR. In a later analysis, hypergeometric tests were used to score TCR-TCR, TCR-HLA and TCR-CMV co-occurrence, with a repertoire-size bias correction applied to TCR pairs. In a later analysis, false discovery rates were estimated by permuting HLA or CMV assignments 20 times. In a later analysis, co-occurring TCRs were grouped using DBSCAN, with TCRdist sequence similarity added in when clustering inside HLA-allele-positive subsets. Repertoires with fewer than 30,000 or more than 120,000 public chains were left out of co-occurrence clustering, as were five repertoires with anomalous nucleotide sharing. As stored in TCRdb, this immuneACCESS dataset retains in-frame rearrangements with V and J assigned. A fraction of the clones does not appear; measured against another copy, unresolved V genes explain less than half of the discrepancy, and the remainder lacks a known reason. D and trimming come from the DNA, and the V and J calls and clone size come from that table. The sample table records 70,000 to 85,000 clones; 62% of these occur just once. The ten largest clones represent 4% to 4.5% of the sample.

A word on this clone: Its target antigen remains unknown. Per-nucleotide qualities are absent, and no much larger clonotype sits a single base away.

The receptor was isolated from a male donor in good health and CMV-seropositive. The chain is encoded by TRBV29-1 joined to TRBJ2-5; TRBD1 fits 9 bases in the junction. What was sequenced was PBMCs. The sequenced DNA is TGCAGCGAATGGACAGGGGAGGAGACCCAGTACTTC. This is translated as CSEWTGEETQYF.